The 25 T cell receptor beta chains in this list originate from one sample, sequenced in a study of T-cell reconstitution after alpha-beta-depleted transplantation in children. For TCRbeta, the library was prepared with unique molecular identifiers. TCRdb passed the PCR reads through MiXCR, listing each CDR3 protein once. The sample shows about 640,000 distinct CDR3 sequences, approximately 16% of them seen only once. This material consisted of PBMCs from the stem cell graft donor, taken from the stem cell graft. All receptors come from a human donor who donated a stem cell graft to a child with acute myeloid leukemia.

This clonotype was recorded at least ten times. The rearrangement joins TRBV4-2 to TRBJ2-7; D is unclear. V was shortened by 3 bases and J by 2 bases, with 8 bases between the two germline ends. Germline lookup yields CDR1 LGHNA and CDR2 YNFKEQ. The CDR3 contains 13 residues. The CDR3 bases are TGTGCCAGCAGCCATCGGAGTACCTACGAGCAGTACTTC. It encodes CASSHRSTYEQYF.

A note on this clonotype: One base away lies a much larger clone, so this may be a sequencing read error. The V call is TRBV6-1, the J call TRBJ1-5; 9 nucleotides line up with TRBD1. Germline assignment: CDR1 MNHNS and CDR2 SASEGT. The CDR3 covers 16 residues. The V gene end was trimmed by 10 bases and the J gene end by 6 bases; junction bases not matched to a gene: 16. CDR3 amino acids: CAILPWDRAPSQPQHF. The CDR3 DNA reads TGTGCCATCCTTCCGTGGGACAGGGCCCCTTCTCAGCCCCAGCATTTT.

This clonotype appeared many times. The V and J genes are TRBV20-1 and TRBJ2-7; D gene ambiguous. V was clipped by 1 base and J by 11 bases, with 9 bases between them. Germline loops: CDR1 DFQATT, CDR2 SNEGSKA (reference sequence). The CDR3 is 10 residues long. CDR3 in DNA: TGCAGTGCTAGAGTTGACCTAGAGTACTTC. Its translation is CSARVDLEYF.

This clonotype has a handful of counts. The chain has TRBV28 and TRBJ2-3, with unresolved D. The length of the CDR3 is 14 residues. The V and J ends lost 4 bases and 5 bases respectively, with 13 bases between them. From germline, CDR1 is MDHEN and CDR2 SYDVKM. The CDR3 here is CASSSLQRLDTQYF. The CDR3 coding sequence is TGTGCCAGCAGTTCCCTCCAGCGCCTAGATACGCAGTATTTT.

The V call is TRBV29-1, the J call TRBJ1-4; perhaps TRBD1 as D (6 bases). The germline V and J ends were trimmed by 2 bases and 7 bases, with 11 bases remaining between them. Germline lookup yields CDR1 SQVTM and CDR2 ANQGSEA. CDR3 length: 13 amino acids. The CDR3 nucleotides are TGCAGCGTTGAATCAGGGGTTGGTGAAAAACTGTTTTTT. As protein: CSVESGVGEKLFF. Looking up the rest from reference TRBV29-1 and TRBJ1-4 gives the full variable domain: SAVISQKPSRDICQRGTSLTIQCQVDSQVTMMFWYRQQPGQSLTLIATANQGSEATYESGFVIDKFPISRPNLTFSTLTVSNMSPEDSSIYLCSVESGVGEKLFFGSGTQLSVL.

This clonotype was seen a few times. The J gene is TRBJ2-1, the V gene TRBV20-1; D gene unclear. The V end lost 6 bases, the J end lost 0 bases, and 12 bases lay between the germline ends. Per germline, CDR1 DFQATT and CDR2 SNEGSKA (reference sequence). The CDR3 contains 14 residues. Here the CDR3 reads CSARRPGSYNEQFF. The CDR3 bases are TGCAGTGCCAGAAGGCCCGGCTCCTACAATGAGCAGTTCTTC.

This clonotype was observed at least ten times. V usage is TRBV20-1 and J usage is TRBJ2-1; 12 bases fit TRBD2. V trimming: 5 bases; J trimming: 9 bases; junction bases outside the gene matches: 8. Germline V gene sequence: CDR1 DFQATT, CDR2 SNEGSKA (reference sequence). The CDR3 consists of 14 residues. CDR3 in amino acids: CSARLAGGPGEQFF. CDR3 nucleotide sequence: TGCAGTGCTCGGCTAGCGGGGGGGCCGGGTGAGCAGTTCTTC.

The V gene is TRBV5-6, the J gene TRBJ2-3; 12 bases line up with TRBD1. Germline loops: CDR1 SGHDT, CDR2 YYEEEE. J lost 7 bases, V lost 0 bases, and 6 bases had no gene match. The CDR3 loop spans 16 amino acids. The CDR3 loop reads CASSLEGQGAPHTQYF. The CDR3 DNA reads as TGTGCCAGCAGCTTGGAGGGACAGGGGGCCCCCCATACGCAGTATTTT.

Ten or more counts support this clonotype. The CDR3 is CSASGQGSDGYTF. The CDR3 DNA reads TGCAGTGCTAGTGGACAGGGATCGGATGGCTACACCTTC. V gene TRBV20-1 combines with J gene TRBJ1-2; 8 bases fit TRBD1. This CDR3 has 13 amino acids. The V gene end was trimmed by 3 bases and the J gene end by 6 bases; junction bases not matched to a gene: 6. The germline V gene has CDR1 DFQATT and CDR2 SNEGSKA (reference sequence).

This clonotype was counted a few times. The chain recombines TRBV5-1 with TRBJ2-3; unclear D gene. Trimming removed 6 bases from V and 4 bases from J, with 15 bases in between. The CDR3 loop spans 14 amino acids. Germline loops: CDR1 SGHRS, CDR2 YFSETQ. CDR3 amino acids: CASKADLSPDTQYF. CDR3 DNA: TGCGCCAGCAAGGCAGACCTCAGTCCAGATACGCAGTATTTT.

The chain carries TRBV7-9 and TRBJ2-4; a possible D gene is TRBD1 (5 bases). The CDR3 totals 12 residues. The V gene's germline CDR1 is SEHNR and CDR2 FQNEAQ (reference sequence). Trimming removed 1 base from V and 16 bases from J, with 14 bases in between. CDR3 region: CASSLGGSKPYF. The CDR3 region has the DNA TGTGCCAGCAGCTTAGGGGGCTCAAAACCCTACTTC.

Many counts were recorded for this clonotype. This chain connects TRBV15 to TRBJ2-7, with TRBD2 matching over 7 bases. Germline CDR1 is LNHNV and CDR2 is YYDKDF (reference sequence). This CDR3 contains 14 residues. V was pared by 5 bases and J by 2 bases, with 6 bases of the junction left unmatched. CDR3 sequence reads: CATSGGDLPYEQYF. CDR3 sequence (DNA): TGTGCCACCAGCGGGGGGGACTTACCCTACGAGCAGTACTTC.

The rearrangement joins TRBV12-3 or TRBV12-4 to TRBJ1-5; D may be TRBD1 (5 bases). The CDR3 has 14 residues. The germline V and J ends were trimmed by 6 bases and 4 bases, with 13 bases remaining between them. The CDR3 DNA reads as TGTGCCAGCAGCCCCGGACATCAGAATCAGCCCCAGCATTTT. Translation gives CASSPGHQNQPQHF.

The CDR3 is CASSLGLGLVGGTQYF. The DNA for the CDR3 is TGTGCCAGCAGCTTAGGTCTCGGACTAGTTGGGGGGACCCAGTACTTC. This chain joins TRBV7-2 and TRBJ2-5; 7 nucleotides line up with TRBD2. Germline lookup yields CDR1 SGHTA and CDR2 FQGNSA. V was pared by 1 base and J by 7 bases, with 12 bases of the junction left unmatched. The CDR3 length is 16 residues.

CDR3 protein: CASSQPWNRANTGELFF. As DNA, the CDR3 is TGCGCCAGCAGCCAACCCTGGAATAGGGCGAACACCGGGGAGCTGTTTTTT. The rearrangement joins TRBV4-1 to TRBJ2-2, with D unresolved. The CDR3 sequence is 17 residues long. V shed 2 bases and J shed 0 bases, with 13 bases lying between them. CDR1 is MGHRA and CDR2 is YSYEKL in the germline V gene.

The V call is TRBV24-1, the J call TRBJ2-3; D is unresolved. The CDR3 extends over 15 amino acids. V lost 2 bases and J lost 1, with 9 bases in between. Germline-derived CDR1 and CDR2 are KGHDR and SFDVKD. CDR3 DNA: TGTGCCACCAGTGATTCGAGCGACCGCACAGATACGCAGTATTTT. This encodes CATSDSSDRTDTQYF.

This clonotype showed up many times. The chain joins TRBV7-2 to TRBJ2-2; a possible D gene is TRBD1 (6 bases). The germline V and J ends were trimmed by 2 bases and 5 bases, with 9 bases remaining between them. Per the germline V gene, CDR1 is SGHTA and CDR2 is FQGNSA. The CDR3 has 14 residues. The DNA of the CDR3 is TGTGCCAGCAGCTTACGACAGGTTACCGGGGAGCTGTTTTTT. It yields the protein CASSLRQVTGELFF.

The V call is TRBV30, the J call TRBJ2-1, with TRBD2 matching over 9 bases. With V trimmed by 0 bases and J by 8 bases, 14 bases remained unmatched. CDR1 GTSNPN and CDR2 SVGIG come from the germline V gene (reference sequence). The CDR3 spans 17 residues. The CDR3 DNA reads TGTGCCTGGAGTGTAAGGTTGAGGAGTAGCGGGAGCGATGAGCAGTTCTTC. As protein: CAWSVRLRSSGSDEQFF.

The sample holds many counts of this clonotype. The chain links TRBV20-1 to TRBJ2-3; 8 positions agree with TRBD2. Germline trimming cut 1 base from V and 6 bases from J; bases unmatched to any gene: 18. CDR3 length: 18 residues. The V gene's germline CDR1 is DFQATT and CDR2 SNEGSKA (reference sequence). The CDR3 loop reads CSARGLELAGGSTDTQYF. CDR3 bases: TGCAGTGCTAGAGGACTGGAACTCGCGGGGGGATCGACTGATACGCAGTATTTT.

The sample holds a few counts of this clonotype. V is TRBV12-3 or TRBV12-4 and J is TRBJ2-3, with no clear D. CDR3 length equals 14 residues. V gave up 3 bases and J gave up 2 bases, with 9 bases separating them. The CDR3 region has the DNA TGTGCCAGCAGTTTTGAAGTGATCACAGATACGCAGTATTTT. As protein: CASSFEVITDTQYF.

This clonotype was recorded at least ten times. CDR3 coding DNA: TGCAGTGCTAGAGATTCCCCCTGGGCTTTCTTT. Protein sequence: CSARDSPWAFF. The chain uses TRBV20-1 and TRBJ1-1; unclear D gene. The CDR3 loop spans 11 amino acids. Germline V gene lookup returns CDR1 DFQATT and CDR2 SNEGSKA (reference sequence). V gave up 0 bases and J gave up 11 bases, with 10 bases separating them.

There are many counts of this clonotype. The genes are TRBV5-8 and TRBJ2-2, with D hard to call. V dropped 0 bases and J dropped 4 bases, with 7 bases sitting between them. Germline lookup yields CDR1 SGHTS and CDR2 YDEGEE. The CDR3 has 14 amino acids. The CDR3 is CASSLAVSTGELFF. CDR3 nucleotides: TGTGCCAGCAGCTTGGCCGTAAGCACCGGGGAGCTGTTTTTT. The whole variable domain, remainder taken from reference TRBV5-8 and TRBJ2-2, is EAGVTQSPTHLIKTRGQQATLRCSPISGHTSVYWYQQALGLGLQFLLWYDEGEERNRGNFPPRFSGRQFPNYSSELNVNALELEDSALYLCASSLAVSTGELFFGEGSRLTVL.

This clonotype was detected ten times or more. The CDR3 spells CSVGVGLRVNEQFF. CDR3 bases: TGCAGCGTGGGGGTCGGACTCCGCGTGAATGAGCAGTTCTTC. The chain employs TRBV29-1 and TRBJ2-1; the D call may be TRBD1 or TRBD2 (5 bases each). V lost 6 bases and J 7 bases, leaving 19 bases between the germline ends. The CDR3 loop spans 14 amino acids. Germline V gene sequence: CDR1 SQVTM, CDR2 ANQGSEA.

This clonotype was counted ten times or more. This chain connects TRBV20-1 to TRBJ2-3; D gene uncertain. The germline V and J ends were trimmed by 0 bases and 7 bases, with 5 bases remaining between them. CDR1 is DFQATT and CDR2 is SNEGSKA in the germline V gene (reference sequence). The CDR3 is 11 amino acids. CDR3 loop: CSARDEYTQYF. In nucleotides, the CDR3 is TGCAGTGCTAGAGACGAATATACGCAGTATTTT.

This clonotype was seen at least ten times. The chain carries TRBV6-4 and TRBJ1-2; D might be TRBD1 (5 bases). With 6 bases removed from V and 4 bases from J, the gap between germline ends came to 9 bases. The germline V gene has CDR1 MRHNA and CDR2 SNTAGT. This CDR3 has 12 residues. CDR3 region: CASSRGLYGYTF. DNA for the CDR3: TGTGCCAGCAGCCGGGGACTCTATGGCTACACCTTC.